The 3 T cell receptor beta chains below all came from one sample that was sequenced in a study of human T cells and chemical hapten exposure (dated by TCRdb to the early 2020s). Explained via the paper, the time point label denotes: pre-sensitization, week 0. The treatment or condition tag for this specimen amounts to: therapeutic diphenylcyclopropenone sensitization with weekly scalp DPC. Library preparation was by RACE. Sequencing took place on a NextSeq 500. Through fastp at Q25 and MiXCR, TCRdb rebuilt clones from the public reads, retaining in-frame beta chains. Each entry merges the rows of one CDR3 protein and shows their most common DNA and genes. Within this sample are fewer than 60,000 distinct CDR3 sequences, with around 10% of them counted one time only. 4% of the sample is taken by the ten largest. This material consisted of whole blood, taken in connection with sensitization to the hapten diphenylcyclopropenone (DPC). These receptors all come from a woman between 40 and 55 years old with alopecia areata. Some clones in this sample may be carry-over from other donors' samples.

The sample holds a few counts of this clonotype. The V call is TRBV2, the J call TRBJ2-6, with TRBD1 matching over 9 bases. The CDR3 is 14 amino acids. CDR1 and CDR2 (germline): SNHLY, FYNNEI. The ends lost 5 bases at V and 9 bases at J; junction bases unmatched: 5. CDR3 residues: CASSSDRGDNVLTF. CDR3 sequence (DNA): TGTGCCAGCAGTTCGGACAGGGGTGACAACGTCCTGACTTTC.

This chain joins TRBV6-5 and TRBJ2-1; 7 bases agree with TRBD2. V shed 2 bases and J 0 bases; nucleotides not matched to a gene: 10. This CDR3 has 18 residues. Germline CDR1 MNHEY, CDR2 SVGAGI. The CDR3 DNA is TGTGCCAGCAGTTACCTGTCAGCGGGACCCAGCTCCTACAATGAGCAGTTCTTC. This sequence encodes CASSYLSAGPSSYNEQFF.

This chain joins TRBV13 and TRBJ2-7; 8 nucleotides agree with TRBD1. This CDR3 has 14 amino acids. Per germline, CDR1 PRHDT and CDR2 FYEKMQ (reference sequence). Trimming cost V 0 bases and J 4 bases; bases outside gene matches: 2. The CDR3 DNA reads TGTGCCAGCAGCTTAGGGGACAGGGTGTACGAGCAGTACTTC. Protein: CASSLGDRVYEQYF. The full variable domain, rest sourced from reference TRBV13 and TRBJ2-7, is AAGVIQSPRHLIKEKRETATLKCYPIPRHDTVYWYQQGPGQDPQFLISFYEKMQSDKGSIPDRFSAQQFSDYHSELNMSSLELGDSALYFCASSLGDRVYEQYFGPGTRLTVT.